This entry lists 7 T cell receptor beta chains sequenced from one sample in a study of OX40 agonist ivuxolimab in advanced cancers. Clones were read by immunoSEQ multiplex PCR, and TCRdb kept only the in-frame ones, dropping some. The table records approximately 90,000 clones, 80% to 90% of them present only once. The specimen was CD4+ or CD8+ T cells sorted from blood, collected in a trial of the OX40 agonist ivuxolimab. The receptors originated from an adult with an advanced solid tumor such as melanoma, head and neck, liver or kidney cancer.

V gene TRBV10-1 combines with J gene TRBJ1-2, with a possible D match to TRBD1 (5 bases). Germline CDR1 WNHNN, CDR2 SYGVQD (reference sequence). Deletions cut 2 bases from V and 3 bases from J, with 7 bases between. There are 13 residues in the CDR3. The CDR3 DNA sequence: TGCGCCAGCAGTGAGCAGGGTGACTATGGCTACACCTTC. This encodes CASSEQGDYGYTF.

This chain connects TRBV5-4 to TRBJ2-1; 13 bases match TRBD2. The CDR3 loop spans 15 amino acids. The germline V gene has CDR1 SGHNT and CDR2 YYREEE (reference sequence). Trimming at V came to 4 bases and at J to 6 bases, leaving 4 bases not matched to a gene. CDR3 coding DNA: TGTGCCAGCAGCCTGGGACTAGCGGGACGCAATGAGCAGTTCTTC. Translating it yields CASSLGLAGRNEQFF.

Here the CDR3 DNA reads TGTGCCAGCAGTGAAATGAGTCGCAATCAGCCCCAGCATTTT. Translating gives CASSEMSRNQPQHF. The gene calls are TRBV6-1 and TRBJ1-5; D uncertain. This CDR3 contains 14 residues. Trimming cost V 2 bases and J 2 bases, with 7 bases left between them. CDR1 and CDR2 (germline): MNHNS, SASEGT.

The chain combines TRBV6-1 with TRBJ1-5, with 7 nucleotides matching TRBD1. Germline-derived CDR1 and CDR2 are MNHNS and SASEGT. With 5 bases clipped from V and 6 bases from J, the junction kept 4 bases outside the gene matches. This CDR3 has 13 residues. CDR3 sequence reads: CASSRAGGQPQHF. DNA for the CDR3: TGTGCCAGCAGTCGGGCAGGGGGTCAGCCCCAGCATTTT.

The chain combines TRBV28 with TRBJ2-1, with 7 positions matching TRBD1. J lost 4 bases, V lost 5 bases, and 8 bases had no gene match. Looked up from germline, CDR1 is MDHEN and CDR2 is SYDVKM. This CDR3 has 15 residues. CDR3 sequence reads: CASSAPQGEYNEQFF. In DNA form, the CDR3 reads TGTGCCAGCAGTGCTCCCCAGGGGGAATACAATGAGCAGTTCTTC.

The chain employs TRBV19 and TRBJ1-1; 10 positions match TRBD1. The junction had 7 bases not matched to a gene; V was cut back by 4 bases and J by 11 bases. The CDR3 has 13 amino acids. Per the germline V gene, CDR1 is LNHDA and CDR2 is SQIVND (reference sequence). In nucleotides, the CDR3 is TGTGCCAGTAGTACCGGGACAGGGGTACGGGCTTTCTTT. Amino acids: CASSTGTGVRAFF.

The rearrangement links TRBV27 to TRBJ2-6; D remains unclear. CDR1 MNHEY and CDR2 SMNVEV come from the germline V gene (reference sequence). The CDR3 covers 14 residues. Trimming pared 4 bases from V and 2 bases from J, leaving 6 bases between. The CDR3 DNA follows: TGTGCCAGCAGTTCCGGCCCTGGGGCCAACGTCCTGACTTTC. Translated: CASSSGPGANVLTF. Based on the CDR3 plus reference TRBV27 and TRBJ2-6, the full variable domain is EAQVTQNPRYLITVTGKKLTVTCSQNMNHEYMSWYRQDPGLGLRQIYYSMNVEVTDKGDVPEGYKVSRKEKRNFPLILESPSPNQTSLYFCASSSGPGANVLTFGAGSRLTVL.